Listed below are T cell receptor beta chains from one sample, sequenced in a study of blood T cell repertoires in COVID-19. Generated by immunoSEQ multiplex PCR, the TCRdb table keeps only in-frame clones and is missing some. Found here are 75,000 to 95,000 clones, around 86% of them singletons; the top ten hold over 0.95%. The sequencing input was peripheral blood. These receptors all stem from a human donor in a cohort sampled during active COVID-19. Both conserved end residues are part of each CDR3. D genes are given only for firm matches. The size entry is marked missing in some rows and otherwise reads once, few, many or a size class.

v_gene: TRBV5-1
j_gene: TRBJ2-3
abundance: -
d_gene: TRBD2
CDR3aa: CASSLELAGKTDTQYF
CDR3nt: TGCGCCAGCAGCTTGGAATTAGCGGGAAAAACAGATACGCAGTATTTT

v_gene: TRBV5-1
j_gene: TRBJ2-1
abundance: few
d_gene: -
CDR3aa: CASSRGGGAGDYNEQFF
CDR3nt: TGCGCCAGCAGCCGAGGGGGAGGGGCGGGAGACTACAATGAGCAGTTCTTC

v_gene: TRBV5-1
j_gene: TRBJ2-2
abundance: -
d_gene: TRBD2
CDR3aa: CASSLVGTSAANTGELFF
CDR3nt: TGCGCCAGCAGCTTGGTAGGGACTAGCGCAGCGAACACCGGGGAGCTGTTTTTT

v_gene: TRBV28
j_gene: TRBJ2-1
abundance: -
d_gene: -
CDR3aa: CASSLEGGSYNEQFF
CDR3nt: TGTGCCAGCAGTTTGGAGGGTGGGTCCTACAATGAGCAGTTCTTC

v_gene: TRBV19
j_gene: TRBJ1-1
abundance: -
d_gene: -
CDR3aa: CASSLAGVNTEAFF
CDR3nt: TGTGCCAGTAGTCTGGCAGGGGTGAACACTGAAGCTTTCTTT

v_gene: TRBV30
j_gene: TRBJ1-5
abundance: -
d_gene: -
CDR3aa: CAWNRGSGQPQHF
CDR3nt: TGTGCCTGGAATAGGGGATCGGGTCAGCCCCAGCATTTT

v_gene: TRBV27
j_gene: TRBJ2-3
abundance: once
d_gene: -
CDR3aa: CASSSSGLSTDTQYF
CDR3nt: TGTGCCAGCAGTTCCAGCGGACTTAGCACAGATACGCAGTATTTT

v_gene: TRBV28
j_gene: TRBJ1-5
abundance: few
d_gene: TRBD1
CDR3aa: CASKGGRQGANQPQHF
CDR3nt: TGTGCCAGCAAGGGGGGAAGACAGGGGGCAAATCAGCCCCAGCATTTT

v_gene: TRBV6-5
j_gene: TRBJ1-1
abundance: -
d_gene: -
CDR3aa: CASSFRGTEAFF
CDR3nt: TGTGCCAGCAGTTTCAGGGGCACTGAAGCTTTCTTT

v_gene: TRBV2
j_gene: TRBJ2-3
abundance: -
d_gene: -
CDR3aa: CASSADSYTDTQYF
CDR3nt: TGTGCCAGCAGTGCGGACTCCTACACAGATACGCAGTATTTT

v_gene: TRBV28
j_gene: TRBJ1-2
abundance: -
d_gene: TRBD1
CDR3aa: CASSSPDRRYGYTF
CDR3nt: TGTGCCAGCAGTTCCCCGGACAGGAGGTATGGCTACACCTTC

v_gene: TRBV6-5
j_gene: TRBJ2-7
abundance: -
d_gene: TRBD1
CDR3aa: CASSGQVDYEQYF
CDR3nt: TGTGCCAGCAGCGGACAGGTGGACTACGAGCAGTACTTC

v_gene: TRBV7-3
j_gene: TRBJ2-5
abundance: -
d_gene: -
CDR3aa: CASSQSGRPGETQYF
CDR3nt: TGTGCCAGCAGCCAATCCGGACGGCCGGGGGAGACCCAGTACTTC

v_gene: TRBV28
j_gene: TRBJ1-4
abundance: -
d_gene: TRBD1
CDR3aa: CASKTFKMTGSSTNEKLFF
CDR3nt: TGTGCCAGCAAAACCTTTAAAATGACAGGGTCTTCAACTAATGAAAAACTGTTTTTT

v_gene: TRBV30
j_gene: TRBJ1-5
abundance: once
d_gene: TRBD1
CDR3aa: CAWSVQGSGNQPQHF
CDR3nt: TGTGCCTGGAGTGTACAGGGGTCCGGCAATCAGCCCCAGCATTTT

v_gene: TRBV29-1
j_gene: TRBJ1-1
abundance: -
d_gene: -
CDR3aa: CSARESRLNTEAFF
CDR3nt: TGCAGCGCTCGGGAATCCAGGTTGAACACTGAAGCTTTCTTT

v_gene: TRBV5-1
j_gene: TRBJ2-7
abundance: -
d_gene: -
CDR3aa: CASSSTANSYEQYF
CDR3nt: TGCGCCAGCAGCTCTACAGCTAACTCCTACGAGCAGTACTTC

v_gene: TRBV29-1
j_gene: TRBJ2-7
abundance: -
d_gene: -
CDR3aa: CSFTGSSYEQYF
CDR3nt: TGCAGCTTCACTGGGAGCTCCTACGAGCAGTACTTC

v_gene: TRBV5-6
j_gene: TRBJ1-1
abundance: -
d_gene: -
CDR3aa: CASSPWGGYEAFF
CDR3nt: TGTGCCAGCAGCCCCTGGGGGGGGTATGAAGCTTTCTTT

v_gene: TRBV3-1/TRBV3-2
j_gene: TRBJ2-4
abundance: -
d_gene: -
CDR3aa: CASSPYLLAKNIQYF
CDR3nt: TGTGCCAGCAGCCCCTACCTCCTTGCCAAAAACATTCAGTACTTC

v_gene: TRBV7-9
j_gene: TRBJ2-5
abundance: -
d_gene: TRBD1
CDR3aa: CASSAGQGWETQYF
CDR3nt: TGTGCCAGCAGCGCGGGACAGGGATGGGAGACCCAGTACTTC

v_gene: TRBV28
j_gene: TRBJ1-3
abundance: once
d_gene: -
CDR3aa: CASTPLGAGNTIYF
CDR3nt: TGTGCCAGCACCCCTTTAGGGGCTGGAAACACCATATATTTT